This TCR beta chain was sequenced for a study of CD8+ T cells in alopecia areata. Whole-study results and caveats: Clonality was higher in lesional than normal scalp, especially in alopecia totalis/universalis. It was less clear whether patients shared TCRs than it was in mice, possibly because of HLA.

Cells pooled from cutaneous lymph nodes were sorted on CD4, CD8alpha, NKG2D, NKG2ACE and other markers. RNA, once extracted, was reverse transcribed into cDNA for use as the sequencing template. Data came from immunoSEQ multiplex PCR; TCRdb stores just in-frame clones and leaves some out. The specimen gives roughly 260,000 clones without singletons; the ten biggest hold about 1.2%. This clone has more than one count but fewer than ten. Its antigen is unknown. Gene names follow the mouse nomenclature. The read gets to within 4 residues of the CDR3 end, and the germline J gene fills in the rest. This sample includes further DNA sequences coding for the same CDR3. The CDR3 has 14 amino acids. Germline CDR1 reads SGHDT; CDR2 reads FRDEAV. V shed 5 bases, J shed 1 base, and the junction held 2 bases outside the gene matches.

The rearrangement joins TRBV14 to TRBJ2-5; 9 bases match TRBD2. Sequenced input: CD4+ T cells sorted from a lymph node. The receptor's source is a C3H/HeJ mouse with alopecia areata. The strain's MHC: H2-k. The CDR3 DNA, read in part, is TGTGCCAGCAGCCCTGGGGGGGACCAAGAC. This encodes CASSPGGDQD. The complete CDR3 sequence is CASSPGGDQDTQYF.